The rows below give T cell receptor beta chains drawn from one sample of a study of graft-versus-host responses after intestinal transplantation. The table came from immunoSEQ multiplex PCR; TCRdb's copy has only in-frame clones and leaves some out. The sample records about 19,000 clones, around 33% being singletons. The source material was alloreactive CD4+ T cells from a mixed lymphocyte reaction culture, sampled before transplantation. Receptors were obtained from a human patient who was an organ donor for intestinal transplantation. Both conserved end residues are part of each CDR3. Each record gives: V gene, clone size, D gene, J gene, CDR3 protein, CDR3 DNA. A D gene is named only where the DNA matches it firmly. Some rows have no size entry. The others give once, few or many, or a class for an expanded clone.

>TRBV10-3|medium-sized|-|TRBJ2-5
CAIALGGEPMETQYF
TGTGCCATCGCCCTAGGTGGAGAGCCCATGGAGACCCAGTACTTC
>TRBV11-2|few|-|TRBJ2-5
CASSLAAGPVGTQYF
TGTGCCAGCAGCTTAGCGGCAGGGCCAGTTGGGACCCAGTACTTC
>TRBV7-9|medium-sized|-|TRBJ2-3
CASSPGPDTQYF
TGTGCCAGCAGCCCCGGGCCCGATACGCAGTATTTT
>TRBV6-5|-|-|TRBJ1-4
CASSQRPSEKLFF
TGTGCCAGCAGTCAGCGGCCCAGTGAAAAACTGTTTTTT
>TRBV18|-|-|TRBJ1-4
CASSPGRPTNEKLFF
TGTGCCAGCTCTCCGGGCCGCCCAACTAATGAAAAACTGTTTTTT
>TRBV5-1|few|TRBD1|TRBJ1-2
CASSRTGTYGYTF
TGCGCCAGCAGCCGGACAGGGACCTATGGCTACACCTTC
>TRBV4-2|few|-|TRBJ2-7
CASSQEETGPYEQYF
TGTGCCAGCAGCCAAGAAGAGACAGGCCCCTACGAGCAGTACTTC
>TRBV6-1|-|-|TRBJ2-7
CASLSSDVYEQYF
TGTGCCAGCCTATCCTCGGACGTCTACGAGCAGTACTTC
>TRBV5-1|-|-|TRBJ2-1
CASSSRGGNEQFF
TGCGCCAGCAGCTCCAGAGGAGGAAATGAGCAGTTCTTC
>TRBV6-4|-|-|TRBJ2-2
CASSWEGHTGELFF
TGTGCCAGCAGCTGGGAAGGGCACACCGGGGAGCTGTTTTTT
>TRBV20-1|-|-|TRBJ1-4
CSATDGEKLFF
TGCAGTGCCACGGACGGAGAAAAACTGTTTTTT
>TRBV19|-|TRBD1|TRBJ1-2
CASSTGGYGYTF
TGTGCCAGTAGTACAGGGGGCTATGGCTACACCTTC
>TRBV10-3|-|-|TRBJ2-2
CAITPIPQTNTGELFF
TGTGCCATCACTCCCATTCCCCAGACGAACACCGGGGAGCTGTTTTTT
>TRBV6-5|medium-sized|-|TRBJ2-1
CASKGGLNEQFF
TGTGCCAGCAAAGGGGGATTGAATGAGCAGTTCTTC
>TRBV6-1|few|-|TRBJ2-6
CASTWGPGANVLTF
TGTGCCAGCACGTGGGGGCCAGGGGCCAACGTCCTGACTTTC
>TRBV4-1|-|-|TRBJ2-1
CASSQEGRNPPREKTKDNEQFF
TGCGCCAGCAGCCAAGAAGGCAGAAACCCGCCGCGCGAGAAAACCAAAGACAATGAGCAGTTCTTC
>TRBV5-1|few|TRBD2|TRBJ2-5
CASSFGAGGGETQYF
TGCGCCAGCAGCTTCGGCGCGGGAGGGGGAGAGACCCAGTACTTC
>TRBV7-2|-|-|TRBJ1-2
CASSLAGGYGYTF
TGTGCCAGCAGCTTAGCAGGGGGCTATGGCTACACCTTC
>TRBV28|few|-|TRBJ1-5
CASSLPGAGYNQPQHF
TGTGCCAGCAGTTTACCGGGGGCCGGTTACAATCAGCCCCAGCATTTT
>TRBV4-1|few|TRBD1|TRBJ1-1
CASSQGQWAFF
TGCGCCAGCAGCCAGGGACAGTGGGCTTTCTTT
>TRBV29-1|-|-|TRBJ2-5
CSVGKGQETQYF
TGCAGCGTTGGGAAAGGCCAAGAGACCCAGTACTTC
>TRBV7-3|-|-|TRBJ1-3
CASSLDAGNTIYF
TGTGCCAGCAGCTTGGACGCTGGAAACACCATATATTTT
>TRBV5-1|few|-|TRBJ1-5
CASSLGPGGGQPQHF
TGCGCCAGCAGCTTGGGTCCCGGGGGAGGTCAGCCCCAGCATTTT
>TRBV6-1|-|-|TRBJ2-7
CASSSYSGSSYEQYF
TGTGCCAGCAGCAGCTATTCGGGGAGCTCCTACGAGCAGTACTTC
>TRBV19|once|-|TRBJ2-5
CASSPETGNPQETQYF
TGTGCCAGTAGTCCCGAAACCGGGAACCCGCAAGAGACCCAGTACTTC
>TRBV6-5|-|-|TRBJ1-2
CATRLGTDYGYTF
TGTGCCACCCGACTGGGGACGGATTATGGCTACACCTTC
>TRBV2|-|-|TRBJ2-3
CASGTLTDTQYF
TGTGCCAGCGGGACACTCACAGATACGCAGTATTTT
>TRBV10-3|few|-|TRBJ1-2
CAISTFNYGYTF
TGTGCCATCAGTACGTTTAACTATGGCTACACCTTC
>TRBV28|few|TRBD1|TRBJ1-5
CASSEDRVQHF
TGTGCCAGCAGTGAAGACAGGGTCCAGCATTTT
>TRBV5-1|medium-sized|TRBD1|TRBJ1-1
CASRMTGDTEAFF
TGCGCCAGCAGGATGACAGGGGACACTGAAGCTTTCTTT
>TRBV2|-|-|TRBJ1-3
CASSENAGVGNTIYF
TGTGCCAGCAGTGAGAACGCAGGGGTTGGAAACACCATATATTTT
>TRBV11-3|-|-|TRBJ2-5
CASSRSRGLQETQYF
TGTGCCAGCAGCCGGAGCAGGGGCCTCCAAGAGACCCAGTACTTC
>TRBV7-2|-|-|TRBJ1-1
CASSLVSQNTEAFF
TGTGCCAGCAGCTTAGTATCGCAGAACACTGAAGCTTTCTTT
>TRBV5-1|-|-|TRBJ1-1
CASSLGDENTEAFF
TGCGCCAGCAGCTTGGGAGATGAGAACACTGAAGCTTTCTTT
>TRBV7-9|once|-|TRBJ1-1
CASSQGPGAQWEAEAFF
TGTGCCAGCAGCCAGGGGCCCGGGGCACAGTGGGAAGCTGAAGCTTTCTTT
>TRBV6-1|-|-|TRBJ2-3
CASSPGSSTDTQYF
TGTGCCAGCAGCCCGGGTTCTAGCACAGATACGCAGTATTTT
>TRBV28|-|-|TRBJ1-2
CASSSRGVGANYGYTF
TGTGCCAGCAGTTCCCGGGGTGTGGGGGCTAACTATGGCTACACCTTC
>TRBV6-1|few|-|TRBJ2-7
CASSLTGNQGHEQYF
TGTGCCAGCAGTCTTACGGGCAATCAAGGCCACGAGCAGTACTTC
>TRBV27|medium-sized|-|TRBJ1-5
CASSLTGRQPQHF
TGTGCCAGCAGTTTAACAGGGAGACAGCCCCAGCATTTT
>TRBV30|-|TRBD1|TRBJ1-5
CAWTPQGGSNQPQHF
TGTGCCTGGACCCCCCAGGGGGGTAGCAATCAGCCCCAGCATTTT
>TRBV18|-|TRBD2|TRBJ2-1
CASSSQLAGGPIEQFF
TGTGCCAGCTCATCACAACTAGCGGGAGGGCCAATTGAGCAGTTCTTC
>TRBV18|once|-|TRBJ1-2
CASSPQGGNFYGYTF
TGTGCCAGCTCGCCGCAGGGAGGCAATTTCTATGGCTACACCTTC
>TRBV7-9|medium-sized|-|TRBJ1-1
CASSRFTTNTEAFF
TGTGCCAGCAGCCGATTTACGACGAACACTGAAGCTTTCTTT
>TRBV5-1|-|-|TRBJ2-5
CASSLVGTSETQYF
TGCGCCAGCAGCTTGGTCGGGACATCCGAGACCCAGTACTTC
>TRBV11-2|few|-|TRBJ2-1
CASSFGDNEQFF
TGTGCCAGCAGCTTCGGTGACAATGAGCAGTTCTTC
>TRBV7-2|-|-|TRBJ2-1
CASSLQVGVEQFF
TGTGCCAGCAGCCTGCAGGTTGGGGTTGAGCAGTTCTTC
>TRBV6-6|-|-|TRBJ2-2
CASSSPNTGELFF
TGTGCCAGCAGTTCCCCTAACACCGGGGAGCTGTTTTTT
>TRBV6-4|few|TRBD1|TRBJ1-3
CASSDRASGNTIYF
TGTGCCAGCAGCGACAGGGCTTCTGGAAACACCATATATTTT
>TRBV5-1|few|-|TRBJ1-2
CASSLDGNYGYTF
TGCGCCAGCAGCTTGGACGGTAACTATGGCTACACCTTC
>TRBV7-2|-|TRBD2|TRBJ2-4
CASSLATASGRAHAAKNIQYF
TGTGCCAGCAGCTTAGCTACGGCTAGCGGGAGGGCCCATGCAGCCAAAAACATTCAGTACTTC
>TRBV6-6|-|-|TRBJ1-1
CASSQRFGSEAFF
TGTGCCAGCAGTCAGCGATTCGGGAGTGAAGCTTTCTTT
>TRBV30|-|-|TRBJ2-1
CAWRRTVNEQFF
TGTGCCTGGAGGCGGACAGTTAATGAGCAGTTCTTC
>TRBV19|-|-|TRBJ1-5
CASSIWGGNQPQHF
TGTGCCAGTAGTATATGGGGGGGCAATCAGCCCCAGCATTTT
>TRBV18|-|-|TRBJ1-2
CASSPDIFYGYTF
TGTGCCAGCTCACCCGACATATTTTATGGCTACACCTTC
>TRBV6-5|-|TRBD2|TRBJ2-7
CASRSGLAGDYEQYF
TGTGCCAGCAGGTCCGGACTAGCGGGGGACTACGAGCAGTACTTC
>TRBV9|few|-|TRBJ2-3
CASSPRADERSDTQYF
TGTGCCAGCAGCCCCCGAGCCGATGAGCGCTCAGATACGCAGTATTTT
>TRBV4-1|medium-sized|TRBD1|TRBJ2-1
CASSREGAGYNEQFF
TGCGCCAGCAGCCGAGAGGGGGCAGGATACAATGAGCAGTTCTTC
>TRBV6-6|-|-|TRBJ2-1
CASSYPGPYNEQFF
TGTGCCAGCAGTTACCCGGGGCCATACAATGAGCAGTTCTTC
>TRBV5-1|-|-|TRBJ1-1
CASSPGTATEAFF
TGCGCCAGCAGCCCTGGGACGGCCACTGAAGCTTTCTTT
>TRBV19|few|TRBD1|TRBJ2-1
CASSIGQGSYNEQFF
TGTGCCAGTAGTATAGGACAGGGAAGCTACAATGAGCAGTTCTTC